The clone carrying this TCR beta chain has a single count. Antigen: not known. The source of the sample is a study of shared clonotypes between healthy human individuals. Sequencing used immunoSEQ multiplex PCR; TCRdb keeps in-frame clones, though not all of them. The repertoire holds under 1,100,000 clones, with more than 60% as singletons. Study conclusions and caveats: With few donors, the genetic and exposure-history diversity represented was limited.

Germline loops: CDR1 SGHRS, CDR2 YFSETQ. J was trimmed by 6 bases and V by 0 bases; bases with no gene match: 16. This CDR3 is built from 18 residues. The sample comprised memory CD4+ T cells sorted from blood. Subset in this sample: CD45RA-negative fraction. V usage is TRBV5-1 and J usage is TRBJ2-7; 9 bases line up with TRBD1. The clonotype comes from a young man in good health. The CDR3 region is CASSLGSNSGQGLIEQYF. CDR3 in DNA: TGCGCCAGCAGCTTGGGCTCTAATTCGGGACAGGGATTGATCGAGCAGTACTTC.